These T cell receptor beta chains were read from a single sample in a study of blood T cell repertoires in COVID-19. Assay used: immunoSEQ multiplex PCR; TCRdb lists only in-frame clones, some missing. The sample carries approximately 670,000 clones, 90% recorded once. What was sequenced was peripheral blood. Receptor source: a woman younger than 30 with acute or convalescent COVID-19. Both conserved end residues are part of each CDR3. The order of the fields is CDR3 DNA, CDR3 protein, V gene, J gene, clone size, D gene. D genes are given only for firm matches. Some rows have no size entry. The others give once, few or many, or a class for an expanded clone.

DNA: TGTGCCAGCAGTCCCGAGGGGGCGCAATGGGGTCAAAAACTGTTTTTT; CDR3: CASSPEGAQWGQKLFF; V: TRBV6-6; J: TRBJ1-4; size: NA; D: TRBD1
DNA: TGTGCCAGCAGTCCTTGGGGGACTACCTTTTTCGAGCAGTACTTC; CDR3: CASSPWGTTFFEQYF; V: TRBV13; J: TRBJ2-7; size: NA; D: TRBD2
DNA: TGCGCCAGCAGTCAATCGGGAGGCAGGGAAGTGGGCTCTGGAAACACCATATATTTT; CDR3: CASSQSGGREVGSGNTIYF; V: TRBV23-1; J: TRBJ1-3; size: NA; D: NA
DNA: TGTGCCAGCAGTTACCCGGGACACCTCGCCGGGGAGCTGTTTTTT; CDR3: CASSYPGHLAGELFF; V: TRBV6-2/TRBV6-3; J: TRBJ2-2; size: NA; D: NA
DNA: TGTGCCACCAGTGATTCGGACAGGGCGAACACTGAAGCTTTCTTT; CDR3: CATSDSDRANTEAFF; V: TRBV24-1; J: TRBJ1-1; size: once; D: TRBD1
DNA: TGTGCCAGCAGCTTAGAAGCTTCCCCCCACAATGAGCAGTTCTTC; CDR3: CASSLEASPHNEQFF; V: TRBV11-2; J: TRBJ2-1; size: NA; D: NA
DNA: TGTGCCACACAGGGGCCCGGGACACAACAAAATAGCAATCAGCCCCAGCATTTT; CDR3: CATQGPGTQQNSNQPQHF; V: TRBV11-2; J: TRBJ1-5; size: NA; D: TRBD1
DNA: TGCAGCGTTGATGGGGACAGAGACGAAAAACTGTTTTTT; CDR3: CSVDGDRDEKLFF; V: TRBV29-1; J: TRBJ1-4; size: once; D: TRBD1
DNA: TGTGCCAGCAGCACAGAGGGTGTCACTGAAGCTTTCTTT; CDR3: CASSTEGVTEAFF; V: TRBV7-9; J: TRBJ1-1; size: NA; D: NA
DNA: TGTGCCAGCAGTAGCACAGGGGGACTCTATGGCTACACCTTC; CDR3: CASSSTGGLYGYTF; V: TRBV2; J: TRBJ1-2; size: NA; D: TRBD1
DNA: TGTGCCAGCAGCCGGGGGGGCCACGTAGATACGCAGTATTTT; CDR3: CASSRGGHVDTQYF; V: TRBV6-5; J: TRBJ2-3; size: NA; D: TRBD2